This TCR beta chain was recorded in a study of T cell changes during pregnancy in multiple sclerosis. The repertoire was sequenced with immunoSEQ multiplex PCR; TCRdb's copy has only in-frame clones and lacks some. The sample carries about 100,000 clones, 92% recorded once. CDR1 and CDR2 (germline): LNHDA, SQIVND (reference sequence). The V and J ends lost 3 bases and 4 bases, in that order; junction bases with no gene match: 15. This CDR3 region has 18 residues. This specimen was peripheral blood, taken after pregnancy. This TCR came from a female donor with multiple sclerosis, enrolled in a pregnancy study. The rearrangement uses TRBV19 and TRBJ2-7; 10 nucleotides agree with TRBD1. The CDR3 nucleotides read TGTGCCAGTAGTATCGGGACAGGGGTTTTTGGGTCGATTTACGAGCAGTACTTC. Its protein is CASSIGTGVFGSIYEQYF.